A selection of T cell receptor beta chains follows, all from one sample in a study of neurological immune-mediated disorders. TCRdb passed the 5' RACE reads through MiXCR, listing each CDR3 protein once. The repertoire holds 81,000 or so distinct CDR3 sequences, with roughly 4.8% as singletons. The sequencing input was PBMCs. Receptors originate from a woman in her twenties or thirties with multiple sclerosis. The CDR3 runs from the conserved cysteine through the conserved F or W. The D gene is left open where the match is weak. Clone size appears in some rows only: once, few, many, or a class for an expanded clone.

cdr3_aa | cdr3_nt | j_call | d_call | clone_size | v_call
CSARQGARETQYF | TGCAGTGCTAGACAGGGGGCACGGGAGACCCAGTACTTC | TRBJ2-5 | TRBD1 | many | TRBV20-1
CASSLGLVDEQFF | TGTGCCAGCAGCTTAGGACTAGTCGATGAGCAGTTCTTC | TRBJ2-1 | - | many | TRBV11-1
CASSSEDPRQAPQETQYF | TGTGCCAGCAGTTCCGAGGACCCTCGACAGGCGCCCCAAGAGACCCAGTACTTC | TRBJ2-5 | - | many | TRBV6-5
CASTTINQPQHF | TGTGCCAGCACTACTATAAATCAGCCCCAGCATTTT | TRBJ1-5 | - | many | TRBV12-3/TRBV12-4
CASSPPWGQGYEKLFF | TGCGCCAGCAGCCCCCCTTGGGGACAGGGATACGAAAAACTGTTTTTT | TRBJ1-4 | TRBD1 | - | TRBV4-1
CSARGGPDIQYF | TGCAGTGCTAGAGGTGGCCCGGACATTCAGTACTTC | TRBJ2-4 | - | many | TRBV20-1
CASSPPPGRGEKLFF | TGTGCCAGCAGTCCACCCCCGGGACGGGGTGAAAAACTGTTTTTT | TRBJ1-4 | - | many | TRBV12-3/TRBV12-4
CASQGQVNTEAFF | TGTGCCAGCCAAGGACAGGTGAACACTGAAGCTTTCTTT | TRBJ1-1 | TRBD1 | - | TRBV6-5
CASRLAGTTFQENQYF | TGCGCCAGCAGGCTCGCAGGGACAACTTTCCAAGAGAACCAGTACTTC | TRBJ2-5 | - | - | TRBV5-1
CATSDWGQGRNEQFF | TGTGCCACCAGTGATTGGGGACAGGGACGAAATGAGCAGTTCTTC | TRBJ2-1 | TRBD1 | many | TRBV24-1
CASSWGGSGNTIYF | TGTGCCAGCAGCTGGGGAGGCTCTGGAAACACCATATATTTT | TRBJ1-3 | - | - | TRBV7-2
CASSRPTGLDTEAFF | TGTGCCAGCAGTCGCCCGACAGGGCTGGACACTGAAGCTTTCTTT | TRBJ1-1 | TRBD1 | - | TRBV12-3/TRBV12-4
CASSSGQGGGEKLFF | TGCGCCAGCAGCTCTGGACAGGGCGGGGGAGAAAAACTGTTTTTT | TRBJ1-4 | TRBD1 | many | TRBV10-2
CASSFFGSSYEQYF | - | TRBJ2-7 | - | many | TRBV5-5
CASSWISGDANTQYF | TGTGCCAGCAGCTGGATCAGCGGGGATGCAAATACGCAGTATTTT | TRBJ2-3 | TRBD2 | many | TRBV7-2
CASSQGSGRTRNTEAFF | TGTGCCAGCAGCCAAGGATCAGGGCGGACGAGGAACACTGAAGCTTTCTTT | TRBJ1-1 | - | many | TRBV3-1
CASSYSSGRGSGANVLTF | TGTGCCAGCAGTTACTCGAGTGGCAGGGGATCTGGGGCCAACGTCCTGACTTTC | TRBJ2-6 | - | few | TRBV6-6
CSAIRQGVSGGYTF | TGCAGTGCGATTAGACAGGGTGTTTCGGGTGGCTACACCTTC | TRBJ1-2 | TRBD1 | - | TRBV20-1
CSARYRWGQYNEQFF | TGCAGTGCTAGGTACCGCTGGGGCCAATACAATGAGCAGTTCTTC | TRBJ2-1 | - | many | TRBV20-1
CASSLTTPGLAGGGDNEQFF | TGTGCCAGCAGTTTAACTACCCCGGGACTAGCGGGAGGGGGGGACAATGAGCAGTTCTTC | TRBJ2-1 | TRBD2 | few | TRBV12-3/TRBV12-4
CASRALAEYNEQFF | TGTGCCAGCAGGGCACTAGCGGAGTACAATGAGCAGTTCTTC | TRBJ2-1 | TRBD2 | many | TRBV2
CASSGTGSSYEQYF | TGTGCCAGCAGCGGGACAGGCAGTTCCTACGAGCAGTACTTC | TRBJ2-7 | TRBD1 | many | TRBV6-6
CASSLEGDGYTF | TGCGCCAGCAGCTTGGAAGGGGATGGCTACACCTTC | TRBJ1-2 | - | many | TRBV5-1
CASCPAGTFVYEQYF | TGTGCCAGCTGCCCAGCCGGGACTTTCGTGTACGAGCAGTACTTC | TRBJ2-7 | - | many | TRBV2
CASSGISTGVGTDTQYF | TGTGCCAGCAGCGGTATTAGTACGGGAGTGGGCACAGATACGCAGTATTTT | TRBJ2-3 | - | many | TRBV9
CSARVTSGRSPNEQFF | TGCAGTGCTAGAGTAACTAGCGGGAGGAGCCCCAATGAGCAGTTCTTC | TRBJ2-1 | TRBD2 | many | TRBV20-1
CASSLSGRDTDTQYF | TGTGCCAGCAGCTTGTCCGGCAGGGACACAGATACGCAGTATTTT | TRBJ2-3 | - | many | TRBV5-5